This T cell receptor beta chain was identified in a study of T cells in women clearing cervical HPV infection. About the study: HLA type could not be excluded as a confounder.

The CDR3 is 14 residues long. Germline V gene lookup returns CDR1 LNHDA and CDR2 SQIVND (reference sequence). Remarks on this clone: The missing CDR3 end, 3 residues past where the read stops, is filled in from the germline J gene.

Measured with immunoSEQ multiplex PCR; TCRdb has only the in-frame clones, and not every one. The ten top clones account for roughly a quarter, within a sample of about 23,000 clones. Each participant carried one incident cervical HPV16 infection only. The sequence derives from a woman between 18 and 70 years old with a cervical HPV16 infection that either progressed to CIN3+ or cleared (not recorded which). The rearrangement joins TRBV19 to TRBJ2-4; TRBD1 matches at 12 bases. Sequencing used blood buffy coat. CDR3 sequence reads: CASRGTGGAYGQYF. Incomplete CDR3 DNA: TGTGCCAGTAGGGGGACAGGGGGCGCTTATGGT.